This T cell receptor (beta chain) came from a study of OX40 agonist ivuxolimab in advanced cancers. About the study: Aged about 20 to 80 with a mean of around 60 years, they were less than 90% male. Prior anti-PD-1, anti-PD-L1 or anti-CTLA-4 therapy did not bar entry, and roughly 40% had some. The study, taken as a whole, reports: Partly responding patients at 0.1-3.0 mg/kg showed some of the smallest clonal expansion. Relative to CD4+ cells, CD8+ T cells on average had more expanded clones.

Here immunoSEQ multiplex PCR was the method, and the copy in TCRdb shows in-frame clones only, minus some. The sample records about 23,000 clones, roughly 79% being singletons. The CDR3 extends over 15 amino acids. Germline CDR1 and CDR2: SGHTA and FQGNSA. V lost 5 bases to trimming and J lost 4 bases; unmatched junction nucleotides: 8. About this clone itself: What it recognizes is unknown.

V gene TRBV7-2 combines with J gene TRBJ2-7, with 10 positions matching TRBD1. The sequence came from an adult with an advanced solid tumor such as melanoma, head and neck, liver or kidney cancer. Material: CD4+ or CD8+ T cells sorted from blood, obtained in a trial of the OX40 agonist ivuxolimab. The CDR3 here is CASSQTGTGEYEQYF. The CDR3 DNA follows: TGTGCCAGCAGCCAAACCGGGACAGGGGAGTACGAGCAGTACTTC.